These 32 T cell receptor beta chains share one sample of origin, sequenced in a study of CD8 T cells in Susac syndrome. Random hexamers were used to reverse transcribe roughly 0.45 to 1 ug of RNA. TCRdb itself ran the immunoSEQ multiplex PCR reads through MiXCR, one entry per CDR3 protein. The data hold almost 450,000 distinct CDR3 sequences, with 75% to 90% observed a single time. Sequenced input: CD8+ T cells from PBMCs. These receptors came from a human donor with multiple sclerosis.

The rearrangement joins TRBV7-9 to TRBJ2-7, with TRBD1 matching over 9 bases. This CDR3 is built from 15 residues. Germline V gives CDR1 SEHNR, CDR2 FQNEAQ (reference sequence). V lost 1 base, J lost 1 base, and 2 bases stayed unmatched. The CDR3 sequence is CASSLVGQGSYEQYF. The CDR3 nucleotides read TGTGCCAGCAGCTTAGTTGGACAGGGGTCCTACGAGCAGTACTTC.

The V call is TRBV19, the J call TRBJ1-1; 8 bases line up with TRBD1. Germline-derived CDR1 and CDR2 are LNHDA and SQIVND (reference sequence). V lost 3 bases, J lost 1 base, and 7 bases stayed unmatched. The length of the CDR3 is 16 residues. The CDR3 sequence is CASSMTRTGRNTEAFF. The CDR3 coding sequence is TGTGCCAGTAGTATGACAAGGACAGGGAGGAACACTGAAGCTTTCTTT. The full variable domain, completed using reference TRBV19 and TRBJ1-1, is DGGITQSPKYLFRKEGQNVTLSCEQNLNHDAMYWYRQDPGQGLRLIYYSQIVNDFQKGDIAEGYSVSREKKESFPLTVTSAQKNPTAFYLCASSMTRTGRNTEAFFGQGTRLTVV.

The chain carries TRBV6-5 and TRBJ2-7; 8 bases match TRBD2. CDR1 is MNHEY, CDR2 SVGAGI, per germline. CDR3 length: 16 amino acids. Trimming at V came to 0 bases and at J to 5 bases, leaving 9 bases not matched to a gene. The DNA of the CDR3 is TGTGCCAGCAGTTACTCGATAGGTAGCGGGGCCGACGAGCAGTACTTC. It is translated as CASSYSIGSGADEQYF.

In regard to this clonotype: The junction departs from germline at one end; a sequencing error may be responsible. The genes are TRBV7-9 and TRBJ1-1, with a tentative D call TRBD1 (5 bases). Per germline, CDR1 SEHNR and CDR2 FQNEAQ (reference sequence). The CDR3 sequence is 14 residues long. The CDR3 DNA follows: TGTGCCAGCAGCTTTATTACATCGGGGACTGAAGTTTTCTTT. It translates to CASSFITSGTEVFF.

The V gene is TRBV7-2, the J gene TRBJ2-7, with TRBD2 matching 7 bases. V lost 5 bases, J lost 4 bases, and 8 bases stayed unmatched. Germline assignment: CDR1 SGHTA and CDR2 FQGNSA. The CDR3 contains 14 residues. CDR3 DNA: TGTGCCAGCAGCCGGGGGGAGAGGATATACGAGCAGTACTTC. It codes for CASSRGERIYEQYF.

The chain has TRBV18 and TRBJ2-3; 7 bases fit TRBD2. The CDR3 covers 16 residues. The V gene's germline CDR1 is KGHSH and CDR2 LQKENI. V was clipped by 0 bases and J by 6 bases; unmatched bases: 9. The CDR3 loop reads CASSPPTSAVGDTQYF. Written as DNA, the CDR3 is TGTGCCAGCTCACCACCAACTAGCGCAGTGGGGGATACGCAGTATTTT.

The rearrangement joins TRBV5-4 to TRBJ1-2; D is ambiguous. The CDR3 covers 14 residues. Trimming took 4 bases from V and 4 from J, leaving 14 bases between them. Germline V gives CDR1 SGHNT, CDR2 YYREEE (reference sequence). The CDR3 spells CASSPTKRLYGYTF. The CDR3, as DNA: TGTGCCAGCAGCCCGACAAAGAGACTCTATGGCTACACCTTC.

The chain carries TRBV7-9 and TRBJ2-1; D tentatively fits TRBD1 or TRBD2 (5 bases each). Between the trimmed V and J ends, which lost 8 bases and 0 bases, there was a span of 17 bases. CDR1 and CDR2 from the germline V gene are SEHNR and FQNEAQ (reference sequence). The length of the CDR3 is 16 residues. The CDR3, as DNA: TGTGCCAGCGGACCGCCAGAGGGGAGCTCCTACAATGAGCAGTTCTTC. It encodes CASGPPEGSSYNEQFF.

The chain employs TRBV27 and TRBJ2-1; possibly TRBD1 for D (8 bases). The CDR3 has 16 residues. Deletions cut 3 bases from V and 6 bases from J, with 18 bases between. Per germline, CDR1 MNHEY and CDR2 SMNVEV (reference sequence). The CDR3 protein is CASSFSTGGASNEQFF. The CDR3 DNA is TGTGCCAGCAGTTTCTCCACAGGGGGGGCTTCCAATGAGCAGTTCTTC.

V is TRBV27 and J is TRBJ1-2; D is possibly TRBD1 (5 bases). The CDR3 runs to 15 residues. CDR1 MNHEY and CDR2 SMNVEV come from the germline V gene (reference sequence). With 3 bases removed from V and 4 bases from J, the gap between germline ends came to 15 bases. CDR3 loop: CASSFLPGGVYGYTF. As DNA, the CDR3 is TGTGCCAGCAGTTTCCTCCCTGGGGGAGTCTATGGCTACACCTTC.

The V and J genes are TRBV28 and TRBJ2-6; tentatively, D is TRBD1 (6 bases). V was cut by 6 bases and J by 1 base, with 22 bases left in between. Looked up from germline, CDR1 is MDHEN and CDR2 is SYDVKM. The CDR3 is 19 amino acids. In nucleotides, the CDR3 is TGTGCCAGCAGCTTGGCCCCGGACAGCATAACGTCTGGGGCCAACGTCCTGACTTTC. Translating gives CASSLAPDSITSGANVLTF.

In its sample, this clonotype was seen a few times. The rearrangement links TRBV11-2 to TRBJ2-7; 9 nucleotides line up with TRBD1. Losses at the gene ends were 2 bases for V and 6 bases for J; bases not matched to a gene: 17. Germline V gene sequence: CDR1 SGHAT, CDR2 FQNNGV. This CDR3 region has 18 residues. In DNA form, the CDR3 reads TGTGCCAGCAGCTTAAGGGAGAAGTTCGGGACAGGGAGCAGCGAGCAGTACTTC. Translating gives CASSLREKFGTGSSEQYF.

The V and J genes are TRBV30 and TRBJ2-6, with TRBD2 matching 7 bases. Germline CDR1 and CDR2: GTSNPN and SVGIG (reference sequence). The CDR3 contains 14 residues. Trimming at V came to 1 base and at J to 4 bases, leaving 1 base not matched to a gene. CDR3 nucleotide sequence: TGTGCCTGGAGTGACGGGAGGGGGGCCAACGTCCTGACTTTC. It yields the protein CAWSDGRGANVLTF.

V and J are TRBV24-1 and TRBJ2-1; 13 bases match TRBD2. The CDR3 covers 16 residues. V was pared by 3 bases and J by 10 bases, with 8 bases of the junction left unmatched. The germline V gene encodes CDR1 KGHDR and CDR2 SFDVKD. CDR3 residues: CATSDQRLAGGREQFF. The CDR3 bases are TGTGCCACCAGTGATCAGAGACTAGCGGGAGGTAGAGAGCAGTTCTTC.

The chain has TRBV4-1 and TRBJ2-7; D is uncertain. Germline values: CDR1 MGHRA, CDR2 YSYEKL. The CDR3 has 13 residues. The V and J ends lost 1 base and 3 bases respectively, with 7 bases between them. CDR3 protein: CASSQGWDYEQYF. DNA for the CDR3: TGCGCCAGCAGCCAAGGGTGGGACTACGAGCAGTACTTC.

This clonotype was counted a single time. The gene calls are TRBV9 and TRBJ1-1; D is unresolved. The CDR3 totals 13 residues. CDR1 SGDLS and CDR2 YYNGEE come from the germline V gene. V lost 0 bases, J lost 3 bases, and 6 bases lay in between. The CDR3 DNA reads TGTGCCAGCAGCGTAGAAAGCTACACTGAAGCTTTCTTT. This encodes CASSVESYTEAFF.

The rearrangement joins TRBV6-5 to TRBJ2-7, with D maybe TRBD1 (5 bases). From germline, CDR1 is MNHEY and CDR2 SVGAGI. This CDR3 is built from 12 residues. V lost 2 bases to trimming and J lost 6 bases, with 8 bases between them. As DNA, the CDR3 is TGTGCCAGCAGTTACACAACAGGCGAGCAGTACTTC. This codes for CASSYTTGEQYF.

Comment on this clonotype: A junction boundary mismatches the germline segment, possibly from a read error. The chain joins TRBV25-1 to TRBJ2-1; TRBD1 is a possible D gene (5 bases). This CDR3 contains 16 residues. Germline V gene lookup returns CDR1 MGHDK and CDR2 SYGVNS. This CDR3 reads CASSARTSSSYNGQFF. The CDR3 coding sequence is TGTGCCAGCAGTGCCCGGACAAGTAGCTCCTACAATGGGCAGTTCTTC.

The DNA for the CDR3 is TGCAGCCTTACTAGCGGGAGGGTCGCAGATACGCAGTATTTT. Amino acid sequence: CSLTSGRVADTQYF. This sequence joins TRBV20-1 and TRBJ2-3; 13 nucleotides align to TRBD2. The CDR3 is 14 amino acids. Germline CDR1 is DFQATT and CDR2 is SNEGSKA (reference sequence).

The rearrangement joins TRBV10-2 to TRBJ1-1; D is uncertain. Trimming shortened V by 2 bases and J by 0 bases, and 7 bases separated the two germline ends. The length of the CDR3 is 14 residues. CDR1 and CDR2 (germline): WSHSY, SAAADI. The DNA for the CDR3 is TGCGCCAGCAGTGAGGTCAGTGTGAACACTGAAGCTTTCTTT. Translation: CASSEVSVNTEAFF.

V and J are TRBV28 and TRBJ2-7; D is unclear. V lost 7 bases to trimming and J lost 0 bases, with 10 bases between them. The germline gives CDR1 MDHEN, CDR2 SYDVKM. The CDR3 loop spans 13 amino acids. DNA for the CDR3: TGTGCCAGCAAGAACAGCCCCTCCTACGAGCAGTACTTC. It translates to CASKNSPSYEQYF.

The chain carries TRBV27 and TRBJ1-2; D is ambiguous. Trimming shortened V by 3 bases and J by 4 bases, and 9 bases separated the two germline ends. The CDR3 spans 13 residues. Per germline, CDR1 MNHEY and CDR2 SMNVEV (reference sequence). Written as DNA, the CDR3 is TGTGCCAGCAGTTTGAACAGCCCCTATGGCTACACCTTC. It translates to CASSLNSPYGYTF.

The chain combines TRBV27 with TRBJ2-2; tentatively, D is TRBD1 (5 bases). CDR3 size: 13 residues. CDR1 and CDR2 from the germline V gene are MNHEY and SMNVEV (reference sequence). Trimming removed 5 bases at V and 7 bases at J, with 11 bases between. CDR3 loop: CASSKTVNGELFF. CDR3 sequence (DNA): TGTGCCAGCAGTAAGACAGTCAACGGGGAGCTGTTTTTT.

J is TRBJ2-1 and V is TRBV10-2, with 9 positions matching TRBD2. The J segment lost 4 bases and the V segment lost 6 bases, leaving 16 bases of the junction unmatched. The CDR3 spans 18 residues. Germline-derived CDR1 and CDR2 are WSHSY and SAAADI. The CDR3 spells CASSASSGAHLKYNEQFF. As DNA, the CDR3 is TGCGCCAGCAGCGCCTCTAGCGGGGCTCACCTGAAATACAATGAGCAGTTCTTC.

The gene calls are TRBV7-9 and TRBJ2-1, with TRBD2 as a possible D gene (5 bases). The CDR3 runs to 17 residues. Germline V gives CDR1 SEHNR, CDR2 FQNEAQ (reference sequence). Deletions cut 5 bases from V and 0 bases from J, with 17 bases between. CDR3 bases: TGTGCCAGCAGCCCACGCGGGTCCTCAAGCTCCTACAATGAGCAGTTCTTC. Translated: CASSPRGSSSSYNEQFF. Complete variable domain (other parts from reference TRBV7-9 and TRBJ2-1): DTGVSQNPRHKITKRGQNVTFRCDPISEHNRLYWYRQTLGQGPEFLTYFQNEAQLEKSRLLSDRFSAERPKGSFSTLEIQRTEQGDSAMYLCASSPRGSSSSYNEQFFGPGTRLTVL.

This chain links TRBV14 with TRBJ1-1; D not resolved. This CDR3 is 16 amino acids long. In germline, CDR1 is SGHDN, CDR2 FVKESK. The V end was cut by 0 bases, the J end by 3 bases, with 14 bases between. The CDR3 region is CASSQDTITWDTEAFF. The DNA for the CDR3 is TGTGCCAGCAGCCAAGATACTATCACTTGGGACACTGAAGCTTTCTTT.

The V call is TRBV6-6, the J call TRBJ2-2; 9 nucleotides match TRBD1. Trimming removed 5 bases from V and 2 bases from J; junction bases left unmatched: 6. Germline values: CDR1 MNHNY, CDR2 SVGAGI (reference sequence). CDR3 length equals 16 residues. CDR3 in DNA: TGTGCCAGCAGTGCCCGGGACAGGGATAACACCGGGGAGCTGTTTTTT. Its protein is CASSARDRDNTGELFF.

The V gene is TRBV25-1, the J gene TRBJ1-1; 10 bases agree with TRBD1. The CDR3 runs to 17 residues. Per germline, CDR1 MGHDK and CDR2 SYGVNS. The V and J ends lost 8 bases and 8 bases, in that order; junction bases with no gene match: 20. The CDR3 spells CASRNPGQGPLFEEAFF. In DNA, the CDR3 is TGTGCCAGCCGCAACCCGGGACAGGGGCCGCTCTTCGAGGAAGCTTTCTTT. Complete variable domain (other parts from reference TRBV25-1 and TRBJ1-1): EADIYQTPRYLVIGTGKKITLECSQTMGHDKMYWYQQDPGMELHLIHYSYGVNSTEKGDLSSESTVSRIRTEHFPLTLESARPSHTSQYLCASRNPGQGPLFEEAFFGQGTRLTVV.

The CDR3 bases are TGTGCCAGCAGTGAACCCGGGTTGTTCGACAATGAGCAGTTCTTC. It yields the protein CASSEPGLFDNEQFF. The chain employs TRBV6-1 and TRBJ2-1; D gene unclear. This CDR3 has 15 residues. Per the germline V gene, CDR1 is MNHNS and CDR2 is SASEGT. The germline V and J ends were trimmed by 2 bases and 5 bases, with 13 bases remaining between them.

CDR3 bases: TGCGCCAGCACCAGGACAGGCACGAACACTGAAGCTTTCTTT. As protein: CASTRTGTNTEAFF. This chain joins TRBV5-1 and TRBJ1-1; 7 bases are a match to TRBD1. The CDR3 contains 14 residues. Germline V lookup: CDR1 SGHRS, CDR2 YFSETQ. V trimming: 6 bases; J trimming: 1 base; junction bases outside the gene matches: 6.

There are a few counts of this clonotype. In DNA, the CDR3 is TGTGCCAGCAGTTACTCGATATGGCGGGACAGCACCTACAATGAGCAGTTCTTC. This translates into CASSYSIWRDSTYNEQFF. The chain recombines TRBV6-2 or TRBV6-3 with TRBJ2-1; a possible D gene is TRBD1 (7 bases). Germline-derived CDR1 and CDR2 are MNHEY and SVGEGT. V was trimmed by 0 bases and J by 2 bases, leaving 17 bases between them. The CDR3 is made up of 18 amino acids.

The rearrangement links TRBV30 to TRBJ1-1; weak D call: TRBD1 (5 bases). The ends were cut back, 5 bases at V and 6 bases at J, with 13 bases in the middle. The CDR3 totals 12 residues. Germline CDR1 is GTSNPN and CDR2 is SVGIG (reference sequence). CDR3 loop: CAWCDGDAEAFF. In DNA, the CDR3 is TGTGCCTGGTGCGACGGGGACGCTGAAGCTTTCTTT.